The 5 T cell receptor beta chains below come from one sample, sequenced in a study of CD8 T cell repertoires and HIV-1 epitope variants. No antigen has been identified for these receptors. Here immunoSEQ multiplex PCR was the method, and the copy in TCRdb shows in-frame clones only, minus some. This table has more than 5,500 clones, about 65% appearing once. Sequencing input: cultured CD8+ T cells derived from PBMCs. These receptors were obtained from a male donor with HIV.

V gene TRBV27 combines with J gene TRBJ2-3, with 7 bases fitting TRBD2. This CDR3 region has 15 residues. The J segment lost 4 bases and the V segment lost 2 bases, leaving 6 bases of the junction unmatched. The germline V gene has CDR1 MNHEY and CDR2 SMNVEV (reference sequence). CDR3 loop: CASSLRGVGADTQYF. In nucleotides, the CDR3 is TGTGCCAGCAGTTTACGGGGGGTCGGGGCAGATACGCAGTATTTT.

The V gene is TRBV28, the J gene TRBJ2-1; D may be TRBD1 or TRBD2 (5 bases each). The CDR3 covers 15 residues. The ends were cut back, 4 bases at V and 8 bases at J, with 18 bases in the middle. CDR1 MDHEN and CDR2 SYDVKM come from the germline V gene. CDR3 sequence: CASSSVRDPDDEQFF. The CDR3 nucleotides are TGTGCCAGCAGTTCAGTACGGGACCCCGATGATGAGCAGTTCTTC.

This clone is classed as medium-sized. The chain recombines TRBV28 with TRBJ1-2, with D unclear. CDR1 and CDR2 from the germline V gene are MDHEN and SYDVKM. The CDR3 totals 11 residues. The germline V and J ends were trimmed by 5 bases and 8 bases, with 9 bases remaining between them. CDR3 sequence (DNA): TGTGCCAGCAGTCTGCCGGGAGGCTACACCTTC. Protein product: CASSLPGGYTF.

V usage is TRBV19 and J usage is TRBJ2-1; 8 bases are a match to TRBD1. Per the germline V gene, CDR1 is LNHDA and CDR2 is SQIVND (reference sequence). This CDR3 contains 13 residues. V gave up 6 bases and J gave up 6 bases; unmatched junction bases: 4. This chain's CDR3 is CASRTGAFNEQFF. The CDR3 nucleotides are TGTGCCAGTAGGACAGGGGCTTTCAATGAGCAGTTCTTC.

CDR3: CASSQVGSDRYGTQYF. The CDR3 nucleotides are TGCGCCAGCAGCCAAGTGGGGTCGGACAGATACGGGACCCAGTACTTC. The chain uses TRBV4-3 and TRBJ2-5; tentatively, D is TRBD1 (6 bases). From germline, CDR1 is LGHNA and CDR2 YSLEER. CDR3 length: 16 residues. Trimming stripped 1 base from V and 7 bases from J, with 19 bases between.